The clone carrying this T cell receptor (beta chain) was found many times. These data originate in a study of identical twins. TCRdb recomputed calls from the 5' RACE reads with MiXCR, one row per CDR3 protein. Among about 660,000 distinct CDR3 sequences listed, roughly 8% were seen once. Per the germline V gene, CDR1 is LGHNA and CDR2 is YSLEER. Trimming cost V 0 bases and J 3 bases, with 6 bases left between them. This CDR3 region has 13 residues. The same specimen was also included in a second study, on yellow fever vaccine responses in identical twins.

The gene calls are TRBV4-3 and TRBJ2-7; D remains ambiguous. The material sequenced was PBMCs. The receptor's source is a woman aged 18-29 years in good health. This CDR3 is CASSQEVDYEQYF. Written as DNA, the CDR3 is TGCGCCAGCAGCCAAGAGGTGGACTACGAGCAGTACTTC.